This T cell receptor (beta chain) is drawn from a study of T cells in Graves' hyperthyroidism and ophthalmopathy (dated by TCRdb to about 2019). In terms of the full investigation: Peripheral blood samples were taken at the time of initial diagnosis, prior to any treatment. To identify distinguishing TCR V-J signatures, a discovery cohort of about 100 patients was used, comprising 40 to 45 with Graves' ophthalmopathy and under 60 with stable Graves' hyperthyroidism. Whether ophthalmopathy could be predicted prospectively was tested in an independent validation cohort made up of roughly 19 hyperthyroidism patients plus 17 patients who later progressed to ophthalmopathy. For training and testing, the 100 or so patients in the discovery cohort were randomly divided in a 7:3 ratio. Thyroid tissue and blood T-cell repertoires from six Graves' hyperthyroidism patients were also compared in the study. After sampling, hyperthyroidism patients received methimazole starting at 30 mg daily, and ophthalmopathy patients received high-dose intravenous methylprednisolone. According to the paper, TCR Vbeta CDR3 sequencing was carried out on more than 120 peripheral blood samples, which came from more than 40 ophthalmopathy, roughly 75 hyperthyroidism and some 17 progressor patients.

On this clonotype: Its recognized antigen is unknown. Base qualities are not provided; no much larger clone lies one nucleotide away.

TCR beta CDR3 regions were amplified from RNA transcripts. The TCR CDR3 was subjected to a first round of RT-PCR using the HTBI primer set and the Qiagen OneStep RT-PCR kit. The libraries were constructed in a second round of multiplex PCR and then size-selected and purified. Libraries were sequenced paired-end with 100 bp reads on an Illumina HiSeq2000. On the authors' methods: Raw data were processed with SOAPnuke, discarding reads with adapters, uncalled bases, mean Phred below 15, or no exact constant-primer or identifier match. High-quality paired reads were merged using COPE v1.2.5, and each unique nucleotide sequence was defined as a clonotype. MiTCR v1.1 was used to align clonotypes to the IMGT TRBV, TRBD and TRBJ reference segments. Only V-J combinations with frequency above 0.0001, covering about 99% of repertoires, were analysed. A TCS score was defined as the ratio of F50 (clonal expansion) to E x V (chaos), with BLOSUM62-based TCRdist applied between CDR3 peptides within each V-J. Welch's t-statistics and random forest reduced several hundred V-J features to under 15, which were used in a naive Bayes classifier (R e1071). TCRdb ran its own pipeline on the public reads, namely fastp trimming at Q25 and MiXCR clone calling, and kept in-frame beta chains. All rows with the same CDR3 protein become a single entry with the most common DNA and genes. The V and J calls and clone size come from TCRdb's table, not from the authors' own analysis. The sample table lists a few hundred thousand distinct CDR3 sequences, less than 25% of them with a count of one. The ten largest clones add up to 26% of the sample.

Stable Graves' hyperthyroidism was defined as the absence of progression to ophthalmopathy over 18 months of follow-up. The hyperthyroidism patients were between 18 and 65 years old and newly diagnosed, with a disease duration of less than 2 months. Exclusion was applied to patients with uncontrolled infections, other autoimmune diseases, pregnancy or lactation. Clinical symptoms, serum thyroxine and TRAb, thyroid ultrasound, and orbital computed tomography formed the basis for the diagnoses. Ficoll-Paque density gradient centrifugation was used to isolate PBMCs from approximately 10 ml of fresh peripheral blood. Total RNA was extracted with Trizol reagent, and quality was checked on an Agilent 2100 Bioanalyzer. From cysteine to phenylalanine, the CDR3 is 18 amino acids long. The only DNA kept is the CDR3, 54 bases in frame from the first base. For CDR1 and CDR2, the germline V gene lists MNHNS and SASEGT. Trimming takes 2 bases from V and 1 base from J, and the germline ends sit 19 bases apart.

Broader findings and caveats from the paper: Most expanded thyroid clonotypes (frequency above 0.001) were also detected in blood, suggesting blood repertoires may reflect thyroid immune responses. In validation, the model predicted progression to ophthalmopathy with over 60% sensitivity and about 72% specificity, a median of about 6 months before onset. Sample size was not statistically predetermined, and investigators were not blinded to group allocation. In cross-validation, a model built on a 13 V-J signature told ophthalmopathy apart from stable hyperthyroidism with about 90% sensitivity and about 81% specificity, and in testing the same model reached 80%/75%.

The sequenced sample consisted of blood. This receptor was taken from a man aged 18-30 years with Graves' hyperthyroidism. This chain is built from TRBV6-1 and TRBJ2-3, and TRBD1 may be the D gene, going by 6 matching bases. At the DNA level, the sequence is TGTGCCAGCAGTGAAAGGAGCAGGGGTTTTTTCGGCACAGATACGCAGTATTTT. It specifies CASSERSRGFFGTDTQYF.